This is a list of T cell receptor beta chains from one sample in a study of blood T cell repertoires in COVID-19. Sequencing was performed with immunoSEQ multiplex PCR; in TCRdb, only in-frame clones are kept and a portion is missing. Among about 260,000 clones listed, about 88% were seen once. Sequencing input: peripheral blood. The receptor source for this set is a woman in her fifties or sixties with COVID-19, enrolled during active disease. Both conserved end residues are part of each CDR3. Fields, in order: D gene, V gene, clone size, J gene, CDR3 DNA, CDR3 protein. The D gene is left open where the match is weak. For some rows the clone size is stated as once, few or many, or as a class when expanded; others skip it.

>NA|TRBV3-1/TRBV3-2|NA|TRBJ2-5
TGTGCCAGCAGCCGCCCCGCGGGGGCCCAAGAGACCCAGTACTTC
CASSRPAGAQETQYF
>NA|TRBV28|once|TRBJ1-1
TGTGCCAGCAGTTTTGTGCAGGGTTGGTCTGAAGCTTTCTTT
CASSFVQGWSEAFF
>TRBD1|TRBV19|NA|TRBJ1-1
TGTGCCAGTAGTTTGGGACAGGTGAACACTGAAGCTTTCTTT
CASSLGQVNTEAFF
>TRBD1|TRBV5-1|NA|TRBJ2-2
TGCGCCAGCAGCAGCCGGGACAGGGGCTTCCGGGAGCTGTTTTTT
CASSSRDRGFRELFF
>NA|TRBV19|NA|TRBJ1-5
TGTGCCAGTAGTACCGGGGGGACTAGCAATCAGCCCCAGCATTTT
CASSTGGTSNQPQHF
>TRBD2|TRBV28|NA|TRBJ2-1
TGTGCCAGCAGGTTGGGACTAGCGGGAGTAAGAAATGAGCAGTTCTTC
CASRLGLAGVRNEQFF
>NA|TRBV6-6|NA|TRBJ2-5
TGTGCCAGCAGTTCTACGTCGGGTTGGAGGACCCAGTACTTC
CASSSTSGWRTQYF
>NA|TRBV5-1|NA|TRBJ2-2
TGCGCCAGCAGCTTGGGTGTAGGGGCGAACACCGGGGAGCTGTTTTTT
CASSLGVGANTGELFF
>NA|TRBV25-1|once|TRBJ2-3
TGTGCCAGCAGTGAATATGCCGGGTTTAGGCAGTATTTT
CASSEYAGFRQYF
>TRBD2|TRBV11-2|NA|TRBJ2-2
TGTGCCAGCAGCTTAGATCCGGGACTAGTGATCTATGGTCCCGGGGAGCTGTTTTTT
CASSLDPGLVIYGPGELFF
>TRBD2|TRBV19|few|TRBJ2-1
TGTGCCAGTAGTGATCGTCGCGGGAGTAACAATGAGCAGTTCTTC
CASSDRRGSNNEQFF
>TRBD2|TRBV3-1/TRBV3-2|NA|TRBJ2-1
TGTGCCAGCAGCCAAGATGCACTAGCGGGAGTCTATGAGCAGTTCTTC
CASSQDALAGVYEQFF
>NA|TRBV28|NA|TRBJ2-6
TGTGCCAGCAGTACTTACAGGGTTGGGGCCAACGTCCTGACTTTC
CASSTYRVGANVLTF
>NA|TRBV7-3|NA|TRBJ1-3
TGTGCCAGCAGCTTATTTCCGCATGACGGGGGAGGAAACACCATATATTTT
CASSLFPHDGGGNTIYF
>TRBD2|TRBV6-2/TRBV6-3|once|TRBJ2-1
TGTGCCAGCGGCCGTCCGGGAGGGGGATACAATGAGCAGTTCTTC
CASGRPGGGYNEQFF
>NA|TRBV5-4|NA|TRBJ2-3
TGTGCCAGCAGCCGGTCCACAGATACGCAGTATTTT
CASSRSTDTQYF
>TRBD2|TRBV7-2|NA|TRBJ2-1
TGTGCCAGCAGCTCATCAGCGGGAGTATCCTACAATGAGCAGTTCTTC
CASSSSAGVSYNEQFF
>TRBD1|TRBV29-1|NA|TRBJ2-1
TGCAGCGCCTTACCTGGGACAGGGGGGAATTACAATGAGCAGTTCTTC
CSALPGTGGNYNEQFF
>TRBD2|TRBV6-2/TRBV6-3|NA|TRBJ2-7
TGTGCCAGCAGTTTAGCGGGAGGAGGCTACGAGCAGTACTTC
CASSLAGGGYEQYF
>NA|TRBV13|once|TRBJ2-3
TGTGCCAGCAGTCGTCTACAGGGCCCCACAGATACGCAGTATTTT
CASSRLQGPTDTQYF
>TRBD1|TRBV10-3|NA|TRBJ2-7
TGTGCCGCGGGACAGGATTTTTTCCAGCAGTACTTC
CAAGQDFFQQYF
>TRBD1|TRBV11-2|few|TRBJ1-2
TGTGCCAGCAGCTTAGAGCGACAGGGTGGTGGCTACACCTTC
CASSLERQGGGYTF
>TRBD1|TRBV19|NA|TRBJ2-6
TGTGCCAGTATGGGGACAGGGAAAGTCTCTGGGGCCAACGTCCTGACTTTC
CASMGTGKVSGANVLTF
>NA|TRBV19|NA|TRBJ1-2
TGTGCCAGTAGTGCCCGACGGGTGGATGGCTACACCTTC
CASSARRVDGYTF
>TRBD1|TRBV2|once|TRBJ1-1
TGTGCCAGCAGAGCCCACCGGGACAGTTTTGAAGCTTTCTTT
CASRAHRDSFEAFF
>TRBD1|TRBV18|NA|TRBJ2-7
TGTGCCAGCTCAATTGGGACAGGGGTCTACGAGCAGTACTTC
CASSIGTGVYEQYF
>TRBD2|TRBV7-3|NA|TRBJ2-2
TGTGCCAGCAGCCCAGCGGGAGGGAGCACCGGGGAGCTGTTTTTT
CASSPAGGSTGELFF
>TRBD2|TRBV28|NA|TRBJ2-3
TGTGCCAGCAGTATGAGGACTAGCGGGACTTGGGCAGATACGCAGTATTTT
CASSMRTSGTWADTQYF
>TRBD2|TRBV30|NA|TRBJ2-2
TGTGCCTGGACGACTAGCCCGAAGGTCGGGGAGCTGTTTTTT
CAWTTSPKVGELFF
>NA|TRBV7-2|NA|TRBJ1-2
TGTGCCAGCAGCTTAGCTGGGGAGGGTGGCTACACCTTC
CASSLAGEGGYTF
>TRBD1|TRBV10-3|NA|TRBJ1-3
TGTGCCATCAGTGAGGACAGGGGCTACTCTGGAAACACCATATATTTT
CAISEDRGYSGNTIYF
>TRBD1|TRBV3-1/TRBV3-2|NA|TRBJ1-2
TGTGCCAGCAGCCGAAGAGGGGGCAGGACTAACTATGGCTACACCTTC
CASSRRGGRTNYGYTF
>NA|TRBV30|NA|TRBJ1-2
TGTGCCTGGAGTGTAGGGCTGGGAGCGATCCATGGCTACACCTTC
CAWSVGLGAIHGYTF
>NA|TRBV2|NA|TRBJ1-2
TGTGCCAGCAGTGAGAACAACGCTAACTATGGCTACACCTTC
CASSENNANYGYTF
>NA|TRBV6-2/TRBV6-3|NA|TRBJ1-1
TGTGCCAGCAGTTACTTCAGGCATAACACTGAAGCTTTCTTT
CASSYFRHNTEAFF
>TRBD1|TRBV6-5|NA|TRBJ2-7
TGTGCCAGCAGTTACAGACAGGGCCCCGAGCAGTACTTC
CASSYRQGPEQYF
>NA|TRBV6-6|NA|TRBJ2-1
TGTGCCAGCAGAAAACAGGGATTCTCCTACAATGAGCAGTTCTTC
CASRKQGFSYNEQFF
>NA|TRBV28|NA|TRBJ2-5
TGTGCCAGCAGTTTAGGGGGCTTGATCCAAGAGACCCAGTACTTC
CASSLGGLIQETQYF
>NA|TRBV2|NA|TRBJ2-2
TGTGCCAGCAGCGGAAGGCGGGGTGACACCGGGGAGCTGTTTTTT
CASSGRRGDTGELFF
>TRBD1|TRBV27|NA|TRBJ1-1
TGTGCCAGCTCCCTGAGGGGGCAGATCACTGAAGCTTTCTTT
CASSLRGQITEAFF
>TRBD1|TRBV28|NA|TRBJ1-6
TGTGCCAGCAGTTTAAGGGGACAGCTTTACTATAATTCACCCCTCCACTTT
CASSLRGQLYYNSPLHF
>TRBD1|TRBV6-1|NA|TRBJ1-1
TGTGCCAGCAGTGAAGTCAGGGGGGCTGAAGCTTTCTTT
CASSEVRGAEAFF
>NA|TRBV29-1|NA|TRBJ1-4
TGCAGCATCCGCCCCGGGAACCGGGGGGAAAAACTGTTTTTT
CSIRPGNRGEKLFF
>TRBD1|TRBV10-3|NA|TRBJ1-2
TGTGCCATCAGTGGGCGGACAGGACGTACTAACTATGGCTACACCTTC
CAISGRTGRTNYGYTF
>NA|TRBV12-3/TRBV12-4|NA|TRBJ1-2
TGTGCCAGCAGTTTAGGGCAGGGACAAGGCTACACCTTC
CASSLGQGQGYTF
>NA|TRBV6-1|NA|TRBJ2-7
TGTGCCAGCAGTGCAATCTTGGGCAGGCTCTCCTACGAGCAGTACTTC
CASSAILGRLSYEQYF
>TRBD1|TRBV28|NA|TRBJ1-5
TGTGCCAGCAATCTTAGGACAGGATCAAGCAATCAGCCCCAGCATTTT
CASNLRTGSSNQPQHF
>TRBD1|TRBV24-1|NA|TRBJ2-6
TGTGCCACCAGTGACAGGACAGGGGGCTCTGGGGCCAACGTCCTGACTTTC
CATSDRTGGSGANVLTF
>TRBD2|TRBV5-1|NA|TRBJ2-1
TGCGCCAGCAGCTTCCTAGCGGCACGCGGTGAGCAGTTCTTC
CASSFLAARGEQFF
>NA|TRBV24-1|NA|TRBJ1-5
TGTGCCACCAGCGACCGGCGGCATAGCAATCAGCCCCAGCATTTT
CATSDRRHSNQPQHF